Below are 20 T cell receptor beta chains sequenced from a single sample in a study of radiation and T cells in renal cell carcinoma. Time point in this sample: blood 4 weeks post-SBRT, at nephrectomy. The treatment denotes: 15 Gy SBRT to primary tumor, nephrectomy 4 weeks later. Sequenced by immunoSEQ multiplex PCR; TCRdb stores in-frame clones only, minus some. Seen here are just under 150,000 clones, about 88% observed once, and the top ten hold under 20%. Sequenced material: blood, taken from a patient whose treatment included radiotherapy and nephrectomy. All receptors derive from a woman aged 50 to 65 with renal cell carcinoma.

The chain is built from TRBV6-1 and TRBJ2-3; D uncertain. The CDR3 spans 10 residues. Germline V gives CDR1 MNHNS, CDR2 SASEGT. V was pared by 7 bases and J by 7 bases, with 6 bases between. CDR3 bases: TGTGCCAGCATGGAGAATACGCAGTATTTT. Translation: CASMENTQYF.

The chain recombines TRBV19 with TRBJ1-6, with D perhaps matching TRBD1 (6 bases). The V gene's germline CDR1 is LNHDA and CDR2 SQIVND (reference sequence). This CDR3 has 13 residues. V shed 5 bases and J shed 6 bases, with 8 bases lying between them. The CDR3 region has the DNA TGTGCCAGTAGTTCGACAGGTAATTCACCCCTCCACTTT. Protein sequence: CASSSTGNSPLHF.

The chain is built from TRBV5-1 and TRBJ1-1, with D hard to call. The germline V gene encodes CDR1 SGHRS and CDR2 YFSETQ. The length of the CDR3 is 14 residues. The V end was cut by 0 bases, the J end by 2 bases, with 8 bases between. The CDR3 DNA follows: TGCGCCAGCAGCTTGGCCCCCCCAAACACTGAAGCTTTCTTT. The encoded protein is CASSLAPPNTEAFF.

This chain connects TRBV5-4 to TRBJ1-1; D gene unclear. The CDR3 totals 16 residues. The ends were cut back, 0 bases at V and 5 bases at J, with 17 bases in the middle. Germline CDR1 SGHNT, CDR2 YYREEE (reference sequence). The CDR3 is CASSLEPGGVKTEAFF. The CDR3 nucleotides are TGTGCCAGCAGCTTGGAGCCGGGTGGAGTAAAGACTGAAGCTTTCTTT.

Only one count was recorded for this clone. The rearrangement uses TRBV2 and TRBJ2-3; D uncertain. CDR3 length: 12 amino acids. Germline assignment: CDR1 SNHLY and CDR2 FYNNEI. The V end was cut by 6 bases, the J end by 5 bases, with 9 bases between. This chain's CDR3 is CASSPYGDTQYF. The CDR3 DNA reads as TGTGCCAGCAGCCCATACGGAGATACGCAGTATTTT.

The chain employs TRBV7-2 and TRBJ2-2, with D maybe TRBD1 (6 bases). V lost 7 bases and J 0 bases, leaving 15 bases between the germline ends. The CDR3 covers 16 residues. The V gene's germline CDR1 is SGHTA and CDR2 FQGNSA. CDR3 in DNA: TGTGCCAGCAAAATACAGGGTTTAACGAACACCGGGGAGCTGTTTTTT. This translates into CASKIQGLTNTGELFF.

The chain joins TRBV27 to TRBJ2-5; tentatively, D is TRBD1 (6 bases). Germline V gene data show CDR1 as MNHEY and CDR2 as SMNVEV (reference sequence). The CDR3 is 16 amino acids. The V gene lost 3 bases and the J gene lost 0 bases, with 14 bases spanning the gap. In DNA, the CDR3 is TGTGCCAGCAGTTTCTCCTCAGGGGCAGACCAAGAGACCCAGTACTTC. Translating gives CASSFSSGADQETQYF.

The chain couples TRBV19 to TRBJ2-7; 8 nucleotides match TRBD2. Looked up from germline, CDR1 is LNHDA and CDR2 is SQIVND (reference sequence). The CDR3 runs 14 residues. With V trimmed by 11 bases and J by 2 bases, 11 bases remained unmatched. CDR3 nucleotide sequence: TGTGCCGAATCCTTCGGGGGGGGCCCCTACGAGCAGTACTTC. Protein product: CAESFGGGPYEQYF. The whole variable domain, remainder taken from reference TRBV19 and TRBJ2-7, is DGGITQSPKYLFRKEGQNVTLSCEQNLNHDAMYWYRQDPGQGLRLIYYSQIVNDFQKGDIAEGYSVSREKKESFPLTVTSAQKNPTAFYLCAESFGGGPYEQYFGPGTRLTVT.

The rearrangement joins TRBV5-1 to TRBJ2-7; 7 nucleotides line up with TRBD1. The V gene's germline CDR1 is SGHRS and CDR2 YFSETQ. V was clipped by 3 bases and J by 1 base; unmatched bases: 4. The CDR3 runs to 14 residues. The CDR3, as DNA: TGCGCCAGCAGCTCACCGGGACAGTCCTACGAGCAGTACTTC. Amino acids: CASSSPGQSYEQYF.

DNA of the CDR3: TGTGCCAGTAGTCGACTCCCCTCATCCTACGAGCAGTACTTC. As protein: CASSRLPSSYEQYF. The chain employs TRBV19 and TRBJ2-7, with D hard to call. Germline CDR1 is LNHDA and CDR2 is SQIVND (reference sequence). The CDR3 is made up of 14 amino acids. Trimming removed 5 bases at V and 1 base at J, with 12 bases between.

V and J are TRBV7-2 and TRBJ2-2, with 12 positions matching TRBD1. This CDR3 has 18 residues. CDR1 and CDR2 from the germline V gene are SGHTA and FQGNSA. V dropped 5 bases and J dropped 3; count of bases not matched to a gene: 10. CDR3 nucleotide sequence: TGTGCCAGCAGCCACCGGGACAGGGGGCTCGGGGACACCGGGGAGCTGTTTTTT. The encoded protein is CASSHRDRGLGDTGELFF.

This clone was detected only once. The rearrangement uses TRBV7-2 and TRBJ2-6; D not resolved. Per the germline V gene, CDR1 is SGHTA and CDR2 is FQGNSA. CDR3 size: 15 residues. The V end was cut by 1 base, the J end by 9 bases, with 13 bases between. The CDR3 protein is CASSLGVGLDNVLTF. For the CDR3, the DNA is TGTGCCAGCAGCTTAGGTGTAGGGTTAGACAACGTCCTGACTTTC.

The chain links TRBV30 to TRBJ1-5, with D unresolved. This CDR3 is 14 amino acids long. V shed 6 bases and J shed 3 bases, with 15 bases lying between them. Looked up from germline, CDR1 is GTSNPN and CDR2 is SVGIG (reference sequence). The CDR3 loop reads CACPRDDINQPQHF. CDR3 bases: TGTGCCTGCCCCCGGGATGATATCAATCAGCCCCAGCATTTT.

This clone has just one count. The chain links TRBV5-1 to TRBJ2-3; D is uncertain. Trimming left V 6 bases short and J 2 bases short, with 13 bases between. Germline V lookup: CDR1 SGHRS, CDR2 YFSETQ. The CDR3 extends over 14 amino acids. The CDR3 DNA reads TGCGCCAGCACCCACCCCCAGGTCACAGATACGCAGTATTTT. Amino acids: CASTHPQVTDTQYF.

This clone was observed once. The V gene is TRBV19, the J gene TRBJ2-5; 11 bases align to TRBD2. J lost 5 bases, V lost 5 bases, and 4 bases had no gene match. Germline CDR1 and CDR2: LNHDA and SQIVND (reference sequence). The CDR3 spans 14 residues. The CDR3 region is CASSVWTSGETQYF. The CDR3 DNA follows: TGTGCCAGTAGTGTTTGGACTAGCGGGGAGACCCAGTACTTC.

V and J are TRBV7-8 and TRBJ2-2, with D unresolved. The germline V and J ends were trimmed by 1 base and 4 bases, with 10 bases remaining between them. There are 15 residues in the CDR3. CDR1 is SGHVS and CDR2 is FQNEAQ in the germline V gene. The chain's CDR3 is CASSLGVAATGELFF. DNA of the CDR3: TGTGCCAGCAGCTTAGGCGTCGCGGCCACCGGGGAGCTGTTTTTT.

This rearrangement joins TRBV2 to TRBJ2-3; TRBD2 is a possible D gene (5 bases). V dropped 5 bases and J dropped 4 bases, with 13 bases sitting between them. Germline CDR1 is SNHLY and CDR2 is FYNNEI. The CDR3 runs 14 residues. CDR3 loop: CASSREAVPDTQYF. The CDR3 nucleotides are TGTGCCAGCAGTCGGGAAGCTGTGCCAGATACGCAGTATTTT.

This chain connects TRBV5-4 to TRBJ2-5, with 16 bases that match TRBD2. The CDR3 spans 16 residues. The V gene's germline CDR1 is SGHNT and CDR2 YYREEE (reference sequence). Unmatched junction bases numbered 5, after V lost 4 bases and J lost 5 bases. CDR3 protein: CASSAGTSGGAETQYF. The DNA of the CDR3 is TGTGCCAGCAGCGCCGGGACTAGCGGGGGGGCGGAGACCCAGTACTTC.

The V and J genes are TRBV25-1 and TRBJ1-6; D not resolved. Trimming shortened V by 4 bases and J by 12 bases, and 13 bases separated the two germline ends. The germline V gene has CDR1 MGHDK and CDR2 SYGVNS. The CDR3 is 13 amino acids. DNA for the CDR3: TGTGCCAGCAGTGCCCCGGACCCGGAACCCCTCCACTTT. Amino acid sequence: CASSAPDPEPLHF.

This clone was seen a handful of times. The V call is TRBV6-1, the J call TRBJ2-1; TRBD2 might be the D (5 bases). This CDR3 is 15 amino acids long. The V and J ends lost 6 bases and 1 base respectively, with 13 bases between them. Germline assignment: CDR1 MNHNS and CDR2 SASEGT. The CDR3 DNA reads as TGTGCCAGCAGCGTGGACGTAGCGTCCTACAATGAGCAGTTCTTC. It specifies CASSVDVASYNEQFF.